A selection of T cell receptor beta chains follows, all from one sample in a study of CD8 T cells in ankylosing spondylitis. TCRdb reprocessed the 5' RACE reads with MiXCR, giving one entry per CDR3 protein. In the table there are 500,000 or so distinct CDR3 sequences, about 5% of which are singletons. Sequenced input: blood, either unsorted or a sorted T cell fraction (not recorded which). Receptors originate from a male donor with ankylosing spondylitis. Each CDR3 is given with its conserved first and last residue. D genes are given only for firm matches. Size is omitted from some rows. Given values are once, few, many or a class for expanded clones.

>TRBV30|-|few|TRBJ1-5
TGTGCCTGGAGTGCAACAGGGAATCAGCCCCAGCATTTT
CAWSATGNQPQHF
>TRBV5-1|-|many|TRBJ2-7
TGCGCCAGCAGCTTGACTCTAGGACAGCCAGGGTACGAGCAGTACTTC
CASSLTLGQPGYEQYF
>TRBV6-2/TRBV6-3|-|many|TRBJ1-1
TGTGCCAGCAGTTCCGGACGGGAGAACACTGAAGCTTTCTTT
CASSSGRENTEAFF
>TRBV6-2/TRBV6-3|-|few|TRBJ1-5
TGTGCCAGCAGTTATAAGAATTTGGGTCAGCCCCAGCATTTT
CASSYKNLGQPQHF
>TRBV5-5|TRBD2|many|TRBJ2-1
TGTGCCAGCACCCCGGCGGGAGGTGAGCAGTTCTTC
CASTPAGGEQFF
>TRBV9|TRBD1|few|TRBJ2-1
TGTGCCAGCAGCGTAGCTCCCCAGGGGGCCTACAATGAGCAGTTCTTC
CASSVAPQGAYNEQFF
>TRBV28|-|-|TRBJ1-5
TGTGCCAGCAGATCCCCCGAAGTGGGACAGCCCCAGCATTTT
CASRSPEVGQPQHF
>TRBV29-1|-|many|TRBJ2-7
TGCAGCGCCGCTCCCATACAGGGCTACGAGCAGTACTTC
CSAAPIQGYEQYF
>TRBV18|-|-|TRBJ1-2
TGTGCCAGCTCACCATATTATGACGGCTACACCTTC
CASSPYYDGYTF
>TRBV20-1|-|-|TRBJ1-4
TGCAGTGCTAGGTCGCGAGGCGGTGAAAAACTGTTTTTT
CSARSRGGEKLFF
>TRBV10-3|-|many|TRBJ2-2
TGTGCCATCAGTAGCTCCCGGGAGTACACCGGGGAGCTGTTTTTT
CAISSSREYTGELFF
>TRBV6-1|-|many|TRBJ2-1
TGTGCCAGCACCGAGGGTCGTCTGATCTTC
CASTEGRLIF
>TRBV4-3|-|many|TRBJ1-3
TGCGCCAGCAGCCAAGAGTGGGCCCAAGGAACCTCTGGAAACACCATATATTTT
CASSQEWAQGTSGNTIYF
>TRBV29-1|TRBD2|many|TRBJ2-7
TGCAGCGTTGACCTAGCGGGTTCCTCCTACGAGCAGTACTTC
CSVDLAGSSYEQYF
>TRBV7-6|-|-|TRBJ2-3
TGTGCCAGCAGCCCCTCGAGGTCTCAGACAGATACGCAGTATTTT
CASSPSRSQTDTQYF
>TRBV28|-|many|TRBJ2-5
TGTGCCAGCAGGCAGGGGCTAGCGGAAGAGACCCAGTACTTC
CASRQGLAEETQYF
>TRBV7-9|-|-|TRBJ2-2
TGTGCCACCCCGTGGAGGAGACTGAACACCGGGGAGCTGTTTTTT
CATPWRRLNTGELFF
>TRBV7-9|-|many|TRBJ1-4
TGTGCCAGCAGCCAAAGGACCGGGAAACTGTTTTTT
CASSQRTGKLFF
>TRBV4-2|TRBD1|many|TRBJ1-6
TGTGCCAGCGGCACAGGGGACTCCTATAATTCACCCCTCCACTTT
CASGTGDSYNSPLHF
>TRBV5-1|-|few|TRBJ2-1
TGCGCCAGCAGCTCGTCGCCTCCTATAGAAGAGCAGTTCTTC
CASSSSPPIEEQFF
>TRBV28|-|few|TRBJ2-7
TGTGCCAGCAGTCCGGTGCGACCCTACGAGCAGTACTTC
CASSPVRPYEQYF
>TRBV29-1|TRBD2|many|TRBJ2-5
TGCAGCGTTGACAGTATCGGGAGGCAAGAGACCCAGTACTTC
CSVDSIGRQETQYF
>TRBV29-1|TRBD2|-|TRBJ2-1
TGCAGCGTTGACAAAGCGGGAACTAACAATGAGCAGTTCTTC
CSVDKAGTNNEQFF
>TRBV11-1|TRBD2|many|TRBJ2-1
TGTGCCAGCGGTGTGCTAGCGGGAGGGACTGAGCAGTTCTTC
CASGVLAGGTEQFF
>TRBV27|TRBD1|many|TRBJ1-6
TGTGCCAGCAGTTTATTAGGTGCGACGGGACAGGGGAGTTCACCCCTCCACTTT
CASSLLGATGQGSSPLHF
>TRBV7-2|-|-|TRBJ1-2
TGTGCCATCAGACCCAGGCGCCTCTATGGCTACACCTTC
CAIRPRRLYGYTF
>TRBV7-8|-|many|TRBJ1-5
TGTGCCAGCAGCTTCAAGGTTTGGCCCCAGCATTTT
CASSFKVWPQHF
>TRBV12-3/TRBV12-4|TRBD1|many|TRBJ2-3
TGTGCCAGCAGGACAGGGCGTATCGGCACAGATACGCAGTATTTT
CASRTGRIGTDTQYF
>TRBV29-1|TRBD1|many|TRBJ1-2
TGCAGCGTCGGGACAGGGAACTATGGCTACACCTTC
CSVGTGNYGYTF
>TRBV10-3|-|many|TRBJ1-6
TGTGCCATCAGGACACTCTATAATTCACCCCTCCACTTT
CAIRTLYNSPLHF
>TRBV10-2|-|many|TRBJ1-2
TGCGCCAGCAGTGAGTCGGGAGTCTATGGCTACACCTTC
CASSESGVYGYTF
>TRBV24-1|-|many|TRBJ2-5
TGTGCCACCAGTGATAAAGGGGAAGAGACCCAGTACTTC
CATSDKGEETQYF